This is a list of T cell receptor beta chains from one sample in a study of breast tumors, draining lymph nodes, adjacent tissues. TCRdb reprocessed the multiplex PCR reads with MiXCR, giving one entry per CDR3 protein. The data contain 290,000 or so distinct CDR3 sequences, under 35% of them singletons. The sequenced sample consisted of axillary lymph node tissue. These receptors were taken from a female donor with breast cancer. Some clones in this sample may be carry-over from other donors' samples. The CDR3 runs from the conserved cysteine through the conserved F or W. D genes are given only for firm matches. Clone sizes are given selectively: once, few, many, or a class where the clone is expanded.

d_gene	abundance	j_gene	v_gene	CDR3nt	CDR3aa
.	many	TRBJ1-5	TRBV5-4	TGTGCCAGCAGCTTGAATTCGGGGTCCCAGCATTTT	CASSLNSGSQHF
.	few	TRBJ1-1	TRBV10-2	TGCGCCAGCAGTGAGGCGACAGGGAACACTGAAGCTTTCTTT	CASSEATGNTEAFF
.	.	TRBJ2-7	TRBV19	TGTGCCAGCGCCGGCCAGGGCGACAGACTAGGCCCTCCCTCCGAGCAGTACTTC	CASAGQGDRLGPPSEQYF
.	.	TRBJ1-5	TRBV12-3/TRBV12-4	TGTGCCAGCAGAGGGTCCCCATTCGGTGGCAATCAGCCCCAGCATTTT	CASRGSPFGGNQPQHF
.	.	TRBJ1-2	TRBV28	TGTGCCAGTATGACGACAGGTTTCTATGGCTACACCTTC	CASMTTGFYGYTF
TRBD1	few	TRBJ1-5	TRBV14	TGTGCCAGCTCACAAGACAGGGGTTATAGTCAGCCCCAGCATTTT	CASSQDRGYSQPQHF
.	many	TRBJ2-1	TRBV19	TGTGCCAGTATTGGATTGGGGGGCCAGTACAATGAGCAGTTCTTC	CASIGLGGQYNEQFF
TRBD1	many	TRBJ2-1	TRBV7-9	TGTGCCAGCAGCAAGACAGGGGAGAATGAGCAGTTCTTC	CASSKTGENEQFF
TRBD2	.	TRBJ2-1	TRBV3-1	TGTGCCAGCAGCCCGGAACTAGCGAGCAATGAGCAGTTCTTC	CASSPELASNEQFF
.	.	TRBJ1-4	TRBV27	TGTGCCAGCAGTTTATCGGGGGGGGGGGAAAAACTGTTTTTT	CASSLSGGGEKLFF
.	many	TRBJ1-4	TRBV10-3	TGTGCCATGTCACAGGGAGGGGAAAAACTGTTTTTT	CAMSQGGEKLFF
.	few	TRBJ1-1	TRBV7-8	TGTGCCAGCAGCTTAGCGGCAAGGGGGGAAGCTTTCTTT	CASSLAARGEAFF
.	many	TRBJ2-3	TRBV9	TGTGCCAGCAGCGCCGAGGGACCCCCCACAGATACGCAGTATTTT	CASSAEGPPTDTQYF
TRBD1	.	TRBJ1-3	TRBV7-6	TGTGCCAGCAGCTTAATAGGACAGGGGGGCTCTGGAAACACCATATATTTT	CASSLIGQGGSGNTIYF
TRBD2	.	TRBJ2-7	TRBV15	TGTGCCACCAGCAGCTTGGGACTAGCGGACGCCTACGAGCAGTACTTC	CATSSLGLADAYEQYF
TRBD1	.	TRBJ2-1	TRBV5-8	TGTGCCAGCAGCCACCGCCGGGACAGGGTTATCAATGAGCAGTTCTTC	CASSHRRDRVINEQFF
TRBD2	many	TRBJ2-1	TRBV2	TGTGCCAGCAGACGGGAGGTTGGGTACAATGAGCAGTTCTTC	CASRREVGYNEQFF
.	many	TRBJ1-6	TRBV5-1	TGCGCCAGCAGCTTGACTGGAAATTATAATTCACCCCTCCACTTT	CASSLTGNYNSPLHF
.	many	TRBJ1-2	TRBV20-1	TGCAGTGCCTTGGCCACCGCTAACTATGGCTACACCTTC	CSALATANYGYTF
.	many	TRBJ1-1	TRBV7-6	TGTGCCAGCAGCTTAGACGGGACGAACACTGAAGCTTTCTTT	CASSLDGTNTEAFF
.	many	TRBJ1-6	TRBV10-2	TGCGCCAGCAGTGGTATGGGGTCACCCCTCCACTTT	CASSGMGSPLHF
.	many	TRBJ2-3	TRBV7-9	TGTGCCAGCAGCACGGGGGATGTCCGGTGGCCACCAGATACGCAGTATTTT	CASSTGDVRWPPDTQYF
TRBD2	many	TRBJ2-5	TRBV10-3	TGTGCCATCAAGGGAGACTCTCGGGGGGTTGGAGAGACCCAGTACTTC	CAIKGDSRGVGETQYF
TRBD1	many	TRBJ2-7	TRBV20-1	TGCAGTGCAGAAGGACAGGGGGCTAGTGAGCAGTACTTC	CSAEGQGASEQYF
.	many	TRBJ1-2	TRBV3-1	TGTGCCAGCAGCCAGGGAGCTACCTATGGCTACACCTTC	CASSQGATYGYTF
.	.	TRBJ1-3	TRBV7-2	TGTGCCAGCAGCTTAGACAGGAGCTCTGGAAGCACCATATATTTT	CASSLDRSSGSTIYF
TRBD2	.	TRBJ2-7	TRBV14	TGTGCCAGCTCACGGGAGACTAGCCACTCCTACGAGCAGTACTTC	CASSRETSHSYEQYF
.	many	TRBJ2-2	TRBV7-9	TGTGCCAGCAGCTTAGCCTCGGCAGGGCTCACCGGGGAGCTGTTTTTT	CASSLASAGLTGELFF
.	many	TRBJ2-1	TRBV20-1	TGCAGTGCTACCGGGACGTACAATGAGCAGTTCTTC	CSATGTYNEQFF
.	.	TRBJ2-7	TRBV28	TGTGCCAGCAGCGCGATAGGGATGGTCTACGAGCAGTACTTC	CASSAIGMVYEQYF
TRBD1	many	TRBJ1-2	TRBV19	TGTGCCAGTAGTGGAGGACAGGGGTATGGCTACACCTTC	CASSGGQGYGYTF
TRBD2	many	TRBJ2-7	TRBV5-1	TGCGCCAGCAAGGCTAGCGGAAACTACGAGCAGTACTTC	CASKASGNYEQYF
.	many	TRBJ2-6	TRBV7-9	TGTGCCAGCAGCCGGAGTTTGCGTCCCGAGTCCCCTGGGGCCAACGTCCTGACTTTC	CASSRSLRPESPGANVLTF
.	many	TRBJ2-7	TRBV6-1	TGTGCCAGCAGTGAAGTTATGAAGCAGTACTTC	CASSEVMKQYF
TRBD2	.	TRBJ2-7	TRBV7-2	TGTGCCAGCAGCTTAGCCGGGGGGAGCTCCTACGAGCAGCACTTC	CASSLAGGSSYEQHF
.	.	TRBJ1-2	TRBV7-9	TGTGCCAGCAGCTTAGTAGTGGGAGGGGAGTACGGCTACACCTTC	CASSLVVGGEYGYTF
.	many	TRBJ2-1	TRBV7-6	TGTGCCAGCAGCCCGAGAGGGGGAGGGCCGGGGAATGAGCAGTTCTTC	CASSPRGGGPGNEQFF
.	many	TRBJ2-7	TRBV2	TGTGCCAGCAGTGAACCTGACAACAGGATTTCCTACGAGCAGTACTTC	CASSEPDNRISYEQYF
.	.	TRBJ2-1	TRBV19	TGTGTCAGTAGTATAGACACCTACAATGAGCAGTTCTTC	CVSSIDTYNEQFF
.	few	TRBJ1-4	TRBV3-1	TGTGCCAGCAGCCAAGCGGCCCGCGCAACTAATGAAAAACTGTTTTTT	CASSQAARATNEKLFF
.	many	TRBJ2-5	TRBV20-1	TGCAGTGCGGAAGGGGCAGAAGAGACCCAGTACTTC	CSAEGAEETQYF
TRBD2	many	TRBJ2-5	TRBV5-1	TGCGCCAGCAGCTCCGGGACTAGCGGGACCCCGGGCCAAGAGACCCAGTACTTC	CASSSGTSGTPGQETQYF
TRBD2	.	TRBJ2-4	TRBV7-8	TGTGCCAGCCGAGCCGGAGCCGGGACTAGCGGGGACCTAGCCAAAAACATTCAGTACTTC	CASRAGAGTSGDLAKNIQYF
.	.	TRBJ1-5	TRBV15	TGTGCCACCGGCGGGATAACAGGTGATCAGCCCCAGCATTTT	CATGGITGDQPQHF
TRBD1	many	TRBJ1-6	TRBV6-5	TGTGCCAGCAGTCACTCGACAGGGGCGGCCGATTCACCCCTCCACTTT	CASSHSTGAADSPLHF
.	many	TRBJ1-3	TRBV7-9	TGTGCCAGCAGCCCCGCCGGACAGTCTGGAAACACCATATATTTT	CASSPAGQSGNTIYF
.	.	TRBJ1-5	TRBV10-3	TGTGCCATCGCTCCAGGGACCATTAGCAATCAGCCCCAGCATTTT	CAIAPGTISNQPQHF
TRBD1	.	TRBJ1-2	TRBV7-2	TGTGCCAGCAGCTCGGACAAGCAGGGGGCGCCGCGTGTGAACTATGGCTACACCTTC	CASSSDKQGAPRVNYGYTF
TRBD2	many	TRBJ2-1	TRBV2	TGTGCCAGCATCAGGACTAGAATGGTTAATGAGCAGTTCTTC	CASIRTRMVNEQFF
.	.	TRBJ1-1	TRBV5-5	TGTGCCAGCAGCCCGACGGTCTTGAACACTGAAGCTTTCTTT	CASSPTVLNTEAFF
TRBD2	many	TRBJ2-5	TRBV11-2	TGTGCCAGCAGCTTAACATTAGCGGGAGGGCCGACGGAGACCCAGTACTTC	CASSLTLAGGPTETQYF
.	few	TRBJ2-1	TRBV5-1	TGCGCCAGCAGCTTGGAAGGCCCCCGACTTGAGCAGTTCTTC	CASSLEGPRLEQFF
.	many	TRBJ1-4	TRBV11-2	TGTGCCAGCAGCGCTGCGCGGGGCCGCGCTAATGAAAAACTGTTTTTT	CASSAARGRANEKLFF
.	once	TRBJ1-6	TRBV2	TGTGCCAGCAGTGGGTCCCGACCCTATAATTCACCCCTCCACTTT	CASSGSRPYNSPLHF
.	many	TRBJ2-1	TRBV7-9	TGTGCCAGCAGCTCACTGGGGGCGAGCTCCTACAATGAGCAGTTCTTC	CASSSLGASSYNEQFF
.	many	TRBJ1-5	TRBV7-8	TGTGCCAGCAGCTTAGCGAGGGCGGGACAGCCCCAGCATTTT	CASSLARAGQPQHF
TRBD2	many	TRBJ2-2	TRBV5-1	TGCGCCAGCAGCCCGCTGAACTTAGCGGGAGGGCACACCGGGGAGCTGTTTTTT	CASSPLNLAGGHTGELFF
TRBD2	.	TRBJ2-1	TRBV7-9	TGTGCCAGCGTCGGGACTAGCGTGCACAATGAGCAGTTCTTC	CASVGTSVHNEQFF
TRBD2	many	TRBJ2-1	TRBV29-1	TGCAGCGTCCTTGGGAGGGATGAGCAGTTCTTC	CSVLGRDEQFF